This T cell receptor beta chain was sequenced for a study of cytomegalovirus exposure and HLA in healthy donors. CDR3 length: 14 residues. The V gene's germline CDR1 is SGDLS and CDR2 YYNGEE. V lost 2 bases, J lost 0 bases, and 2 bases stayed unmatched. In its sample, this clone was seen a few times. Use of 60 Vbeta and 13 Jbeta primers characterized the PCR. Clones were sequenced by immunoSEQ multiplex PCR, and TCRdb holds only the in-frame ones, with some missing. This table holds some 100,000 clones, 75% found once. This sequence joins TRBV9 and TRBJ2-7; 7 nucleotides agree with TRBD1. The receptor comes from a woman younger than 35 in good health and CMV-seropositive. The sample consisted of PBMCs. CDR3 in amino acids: CASSVTGSSYEQYF. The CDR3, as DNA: TGTGCCAGCAGCGTGACAGGGAGCTCCTACGAGCAGTACTTC.